This entry features one TCR beta chain sequence. These data come from a study of blood T cell repertoires in COVID-19. Study summary: Both acute and convalescent COVID-19 samples were obtained from the United States, Italy and Spain.

Trimming at V came to 5 bases and at J to 2 bases, leaving 7 bases not matched to a gene. The CDR3 covers 16 residues. Germline V gene sequence: CDR1 LGHDT, CDR2 YNNKEL (reference sequence). Original handling: The assay estimated nucleated cells by amplifying reference gene primers. Only in-frame clones appear in the TCRdb table, and some are missing; sequencing was by immunoSEQ multiplex PCR. The V and J calls and clone size are taken from that table; D and trimming were inferred from the DNA. The data hold fewer than 110,000 clones, with 70% to 90% observed a single time. This clonotype was obtained from a man between 50 and 59 years old with active or convalescent COVID-19. Source material: peripheral blood. The chain links TRBV3-1 (or the pseudogene TRBV3-2) to TRBJ2-1; TRBD2 agrees at 9 bases. The CDR3 region has the DNA TGTGCCAGCAGCAACAGGACTAGCGTTACCTACAATGAGCAGTTCTTC. Its translation is CASSNRTSVTYNEQFF.